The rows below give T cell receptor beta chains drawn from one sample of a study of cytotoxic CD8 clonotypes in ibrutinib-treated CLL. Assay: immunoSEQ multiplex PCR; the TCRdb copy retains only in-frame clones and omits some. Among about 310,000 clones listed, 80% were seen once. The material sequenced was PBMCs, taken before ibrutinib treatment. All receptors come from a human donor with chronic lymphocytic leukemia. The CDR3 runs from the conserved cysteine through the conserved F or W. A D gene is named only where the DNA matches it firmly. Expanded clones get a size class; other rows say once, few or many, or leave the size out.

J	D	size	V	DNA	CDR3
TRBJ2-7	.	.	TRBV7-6	TGTGCCAGCAGCCCCACCCTGGGGGAGCAGTACTTC	CASSPTLGEQYF
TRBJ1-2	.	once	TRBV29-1	TGCAGCGCAGGTTTGGGGATCTATGGCTACACCTTC	CSAGLGIYGYTF
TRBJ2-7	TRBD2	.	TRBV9	TGTGCCAGCAGCGTAGTAGGTAGCGGGAACCACGAGCAGTACTTC	CASSVVGSGNHEQYF
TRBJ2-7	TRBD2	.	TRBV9	TGTGCCAGCAGCGTAGGCGGGAGAGTCTACGAGCAGTACTTC	CASSVGGRVYEQYF
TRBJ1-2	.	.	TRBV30	TGTGCCTGGAGTGTAGGGGGGGGCTATGGCTACACCTTC	CAWSVGGGYGYTF
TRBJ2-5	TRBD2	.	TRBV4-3	TGCGCCAGCAGCCAAGACCATAGCGGGAGTGGACAAGAGACCCAGTACTTC	CASSQDHSGSGQETQYF
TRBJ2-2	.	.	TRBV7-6	TGTGCCAGCAGCTACACAGGGCCCCAAGCAAGAAGGGGGGAGCTGTTTTTT	CASSYTGPQARRGELFF
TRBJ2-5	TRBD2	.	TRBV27	TGTGCCAGCAGTTCACCAGCGGGAGCTGGGGAGACCCAGTACTTC	CASSSPAGAGETQYF
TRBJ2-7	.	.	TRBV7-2	TGTGCCAGCAGCTTAGTGGTCAGGGCATCCTACGAGCAGTACTTC	CASSLVVRASYEQYF
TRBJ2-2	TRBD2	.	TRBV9	TGTGCCAGCAGCCCCGGGGGGGCTGTCCGCGCCGGGGAGCTGTTTTTT	CASSPGGAVRAGELFF
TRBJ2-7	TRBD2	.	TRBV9	TGTGCCAGCAGCTCCCGCGTCGCGGGAGGCGACGAGCAGTACTTC	CASSSRVAGGDEQYF
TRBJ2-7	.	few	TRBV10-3	TGTGCCATACACGCAGGGGGGGCCTCAACCTACGAGCAGTACTTC	CAIHAGGASTYEQYF
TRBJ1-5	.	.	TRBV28	TGTGCCAGCAGTTTATTGGGGCAGCCCCAGCATTTT	CASSLLGQPQHF